This T cell receptor (beta chain) stems from a study of cytomegalovirus exposure and HLA in healthy donors. A few counts support this clone. 60 Vbeta and 13 Jbeta primers were used in PCR. Clones were sequenced by immunoSEQ multiplex PCR, and TCRdb holds only the in-frame ones, with some missing. The top ten clones hold 3% to 3.5% of a sample with more than 95,000 clones, under 65% of them seen once. CDR3 length: 15 residues. Trimming at V came to 2 bases and at J to 7 bases, leaving 7 bases not matched to a gene. The germline V gene has CDR1 SGDLS and CDR2 YYNGEE. The source of this sequence is a man aged 55 to 70 in good health and CMV-seronegative. Sequencing used PBMCs. V usage is TRBV9 and J usage is TRBJ2-5; 11 bases fit TRBD2. The CDR3: CASSVSGGAFGTQYF. In nucleotides, the CDR3 is TGTGCCAGCAGCGTTAGCGGGGGGGCCTTTGGGACCCAGTACTTC.